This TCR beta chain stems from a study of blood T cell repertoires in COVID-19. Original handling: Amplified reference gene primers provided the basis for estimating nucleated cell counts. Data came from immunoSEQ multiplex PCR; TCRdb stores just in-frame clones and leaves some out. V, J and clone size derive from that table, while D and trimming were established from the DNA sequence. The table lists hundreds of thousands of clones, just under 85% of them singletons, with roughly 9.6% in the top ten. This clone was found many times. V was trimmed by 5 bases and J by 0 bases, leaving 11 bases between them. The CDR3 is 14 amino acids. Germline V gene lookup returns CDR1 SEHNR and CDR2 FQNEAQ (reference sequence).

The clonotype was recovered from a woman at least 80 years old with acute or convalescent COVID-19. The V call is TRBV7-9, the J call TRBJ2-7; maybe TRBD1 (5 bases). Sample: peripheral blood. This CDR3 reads CASSDQGTSYEQYF. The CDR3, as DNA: TGTGCCAGCAGCGATCAGGGTACCTCCTACGAGCAGTACTTC.